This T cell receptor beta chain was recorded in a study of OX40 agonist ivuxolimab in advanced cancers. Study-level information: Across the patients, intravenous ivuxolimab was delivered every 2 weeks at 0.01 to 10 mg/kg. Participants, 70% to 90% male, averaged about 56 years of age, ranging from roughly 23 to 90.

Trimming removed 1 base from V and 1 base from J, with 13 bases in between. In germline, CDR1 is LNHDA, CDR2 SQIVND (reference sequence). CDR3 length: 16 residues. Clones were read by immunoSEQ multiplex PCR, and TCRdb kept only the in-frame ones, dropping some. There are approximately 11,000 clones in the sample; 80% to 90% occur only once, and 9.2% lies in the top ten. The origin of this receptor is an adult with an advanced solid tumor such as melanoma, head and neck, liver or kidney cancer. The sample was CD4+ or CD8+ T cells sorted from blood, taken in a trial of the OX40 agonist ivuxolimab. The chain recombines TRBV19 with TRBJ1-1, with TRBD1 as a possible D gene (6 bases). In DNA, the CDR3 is TGTGCCAGTAGTATAGTGTGGGACACCGAGAACACTGAAGCTTTCTTT. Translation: CASSIVWDTENTEAFF.